The T cell receptor beta chain under discussion was sequenced for a study of identical twins. Study-level results: Conclusions rested on cross-sectional statistics rather than following the same donors.

Details on this clonotype: Its antigen is unknown.

The V gene's germline CDR1 is MNHEY and CDR2 SVGAGI. There are 16 residues in the CDR3. Trimming took 4 bases from V and 8 from J; bases not matched to a gene: 4. One entry per CDR3 protein results from TCRdb running MiXCR on the 5' RACE reads. The sample lists approximately 550,000 distinct CDR3 sequences, about 22% occurring once. The same sample was also used in a study of yellow fever vaccine responses in identical twins.

This clonotype was sampled from a woman between 18 and 29 years old in good health. The sequenced material came from CD4+ T cells sorted from blood. The chain joins TRBV6-5 to TRBJ2-2; 16 nucleotides line up with TRBD2. The chain's CDR3 is CASSSGTSGRVGELFF. DNA for the CDR3: TGTGCCAGCAGTTCCGGGACTAGCGGGAGGGTAGGGGAGCTGTTTTTT.